Reported below is one T cell receptor beta chain. This entry belongs to a study of blood T cell repertoires in COVID-19. Across the whole study: Nucleic acid was either cDNA or gDNA, and it came from T cells, B-cell-depleted T cells, or PBMCs.

CDR3 size: 16 residues. CDR1 MNHEY and CDR2 SVGAGI come from the germline V gene. Trimming at V came to 4 bases and at J to 0 bases, leaving 4 bases not matched to a gene. Per the original data handling: Counts of nucleated cells, estimated from reference gene primer amplification, were obtained. Sequencing was performed with immunoSEQ multiplex PCR; in TCRdb, only in-frame clones are kept and a portion is missing. V, J and clone size were drawn from that table, and D and trimming were deduced from the DNA. Among 270,000 or so clones listed, 89% were seen once. The sequencing input was peripheral blood. This receptor was obtained from a woman aged 40 to 50 who had recovered from COVID-19. V usage is TRBV6-5 and J usage is TRBJ1-1; 11 bases agree with TRBD1. The CDR3 protein is CASSWGTGGMNTEAFF. CDR3 bases: TGTGCCAGCAGTTGGGGGACAGGGGGAATGAACACTGAAGCTTTCTTT.